Below, 25 T cell receptor beta chains from the same sample are listed, as sequenced in a study of blood T cells in healthy people across ages. Through a sample-barcoded 5' primer and a J-beta primer mix, a second PCR was run for roughly 7 to 11 cycles. TCRdb used MiXCR to reprocess the 5' RACE reads, holding one entry per CDR3 protein. Of roughly 680,000 distinct CDR3 sequences listed, around 50% were seen once; the top ten hold around an eighth. Sequenced input: blood. The origin of the receptors is a woman aged 80 or over in good health.

The chain couples TRBV5-1 to TRBJ2-3; 7 bases fit TRBD2. This CDR3 has 15 amino acids. Germline V gene lookup returns CDR1 SGHRS and CDR2 YFSETQ. V dropped 4 bases and J dropped 2; count of bases not matched to a gene: 7. CDR3 region: CASSAGTTSTDTQYF. CDR3 bases: TGCGCCAGCAGCGCCGGGACTACCTCCACAGATACGCAGTATTTT.

The rearrangement uses TRBV24-1 and TRBJ1-1; the D gene is possibly TRBD1 (6 bases). CDR3 length: 15 amino acids. Germline lookup yields CDR1 KGHDR and CDR2 SFDVKD. The V end lost 2 bases, the J end lost 4 bases, and 13 bases lay between the germline ends. The CDR3 is CATSDSQGSGTEAFF. As DNA, the CDR3 is TGTGCCACCAGTGATTCTCAGGGGAGCGGCACTGAAGCTTTCTTT.

This clonotype has ten or more counts. Here the CDR3 DNA reads TGCGCCAGCAGCCAAGGGATTGGCGAGCAGTACTTC. It translates to CASSQGIGEQYF. V is TRBV4-1 and J is TRBJ2-7; D is unresolved. The V gene lost 1 base and the J gene lost 6 bases, with 7 bases spanning the gap. CDR3 size: 12 residues. Germline CDR1 reads MGHRA; CDR2 reads YSYEKL.

About this clonotype: This may be a read error, as it is one base from a much larger clone. This chain joins TRBV29-1 and TRBJ2-5; D remains unclear. This CDR3 has 11 residues. CDR1 is SQVTM and CDR2 is ANQGSEA in the germline V gene. Trimming shortened V by 6 bases and J by 12 bases, and 17 bases separated the two germline ends. The CDR3 region has the DNA TGCAGCGTCCAACTTCACTACGAGGAGTACTTC. Protein sequence: CSVQLHYEEYF.

The chain recombines TRBV30 with TRBJ2-5, with D unclear. The J call may be faulty, since TRBJ2-7 better matches the DNA end. Germline lookup yields CDR1 GTSNPN and CDR2 SVGIG (reference sequence). The CDR3 is 13 residues long. As DNA, the CDR3 is TGTGCCTGGAGTGTAGTAGGGTACGACGAGCAGTACTTC. It translates to CAWSVVGYDEQYF.

This clonotype was seen a handful of times. This chain connects TRBV6-1 to TRBJ1-6; perhaps TRBD1 as D (6 bases). Germline V CDR1 and CDR2: MNHNS, SASEGT. Deletions cut 5 bases from V and 11 bases from J, with 13 bases between. The CDR3 has 13 amino acids. The CDR3 DNA follows: TGTGCCAGCAGTACACGGACAGAGACACCCCTCCACTTT. Protein sequence: CASSTRTETPLHF.

The sample holds one count of this clonotype. This chain connects TRBV29-1 to TRBJ2-7; unclear D gene. The assigned J gene may be wrong: the sequence end matches TRBJ2-5 better. The V gene's germline CDR1 is SQVTM and CDR2 ANQGSEA. The CDR3 sequence is 16 residues long. DNA for the CDR3: TGCAGCGTTGATAGGTTTGACGGTGAGAGTTGGGAGACCCAGTACTTC. This sequence encodes CSVDRFDGESWETQYF.

In its sample, this clonotype was seen a few times. A single base separates this from a much larger clone, so it may be a read error. The chain is built from TRBV6-6 and TRBJ2-1, with D possibly TRBD2 on 7 matching bases. The germline V and J ends were trimmed by 5 bases and 5 bases, with 16 bases remaining between them. Germline V lookup: CDR1 MNHNY, CDR2 SVGAGI (reference sequence). The CDR3 totals 15 residues. This CDR3 is CASSPLGGPNNEQFF. The CDR3 nucleotides read TGTGCCAGCAGTCCCCTCGGGGGGCCAAACAATGAGCAGTTCTTC.

As regards this clonotype: At one of its ends the junction is not consistent with the germline gene, which may arise from a read error. This chain connects TRBV29-1 to TRBJ2-3; TRBD1 aligns across 9 bases. Germline V gene sequence: CDR1 SQVTM, CDR2 ANQGSEA. There are 13 residues in the CDR3. The CDR3 here is CSVGTGWEETQYF. The CDR3 DNA sequence: TGCAGTGTTGGGACAGGGTGGGAGGAGACGCAGTATTTT.

This clonotype is a singleton in its sample. V is TRBV6-6 and J is TRBJ1-2; a possible D gene is TRBD1 (6 bases). Per germline, CDR1 MNHNY and CDR2 SVGAGI (reference sequence). The CDR3 loop spans 13 amino acids. V was trimmed by 5 bases and J by 8 bases, leaving 15 bases between them. This chain's CDR3 is CASSLQGLLGYTF. CDR3 nucleotide sequence: TGTGCCAGCAGTCTCCAGGGGCTTTTAGGCTACACCTTC.

This clonotype was counted between two and nine times. The chain combines TRBV10-3 with TRBJ2-3, with D maybe TRBD2 (5 bases). This CDR3 comprises 14 residues. Trimming removed 2 bases from V and 5 bases from J, with 11 bases in between. CDR1 and CDR2 (germline): ENHRY, SYGVKD. CDR3 DNA sequence: TGTGCCATCAGTGAGGCTGAGGCGGGAGATACGCAGTATTTT. It translates to CAISEAEAGDTQYF.

The genes are TRBV20-1 and TRBJ1-4, with D hard to call. V dropped 6 bases and J dropped 3 bases, with 14 bases sitting between them. Germline-derived CDR1 and CDR2 are DFQATT and SNEGSKA (reference sequence). The CDR3 spans 14 residues. In DNA, the CDR3 is TGCAGTGCCCCCCTCCCCGGTGCTAATGAAAAACTGTTTTTT. Its translation is CSAPLPGANEKLFF.

The J gene is TRBJ2-6, the V gene TRBV2; a possible D gene is TRBD1 (6 bases). Per the germline V gene, CDR1 is SNHLY and CDR2 is FYNNEI. The CDR3 is made up of 15 amino acids. V was cut by 5 bases and J by 1 base, with 9 bases left in between. In DNA, the CDR3 is TGTGCCAGCAGTAAAACAGGGTCTGGGGCCAACGTCCTGACTTTC. Amino acids: CASSKTGSGANVLTF.

As concerns this clonotype: Relative to the germline gene, one junction end is altered; a read error may explain this. The genes are TRBV5-1 and TRBJ2-5; D tentatively fits TRBD1 or TRBD2 (5 bases each). Germline V gene data show CDR1 as SGHRS and CDR2 as YFSETQ. CDR3 length: 17 residues. The CDR3 loop reads CASSLDPAGTYQETRYF. The DNA for the CDR3 is TGCGCCAGCAGCTTGGACCCGGCAGGGACGTACCAAGAGACCCGGTACTTC.

The chain links TRBV28 to TRBJ2-2; no reliable D call. The length of the CDR3 is 16 residues. CDR1 is MDHEN and CDR2 is SYDVKM in the germline V gene. Trimming left V 3 bases short and J 0 bases short, with 11 bases between. DNA for the CDR3: TGTGCCAGCAGTTTCCCCTACTCATCGAACACCGGGGAGCTGTTTTTT. It is translated as CASSFPYSSNTGELFF.

In its sample, this clonotype was seen many times. The chain links TRBV6-2 or TRBV6-3 to TRBJ2-5; D perhaps matches TRBD1 (5 bases). The CDR3 extends over 15 amino acids. Germline values: CDR1 MNHEY, CDR2 SVGEGT. V was cut by 8 bases and J by 0 bases, with 16 bases left in between. CDR3 coding DNA: TGTGCCAGCTCCCCGCTGGCCAGGGACCAAGAGACCCAGTACTTC. The encoded protein is CASSPLARDQETQYF.

In its sample, this clonotype was seen many times. This chain connects TRBV20-1 to TRBJ2-3; 14 bases agree with TRBD2. The CDR3 is made up of 14 amino acids. The germline CDR1 and CDR2 sequences are DFQATT and SNEGSKA (reference sequence). With V trimmed by 6 bases and J by 6 bases, 5 bases remained unmatched. The CDR3 protein is CSAPTSGGDDTQYF. The CDR3 nucleotides read TGCAGTGCCCCGACTAGCGGGGGGGACGATACGCAGTATTTT.

This clonotype showed up many times. The gene calls are TRBV28 and TRBJ1-2; no clear D gene. Germline V gives CDR1 MDHEN, CDR2 SYDVKM. The CDR3 length is 13 residues. V dropped 1 base and J dropped 4 bases, with 7 bases sitting between them. The CDR3 sequence: CASSLSSPYGYTF. CDR3 coding DNA: TGTGCCAGCAGTTTATCGAGCCCCTATGGCTACACCTTC.

Comment on this clonotype: Possible read error: a much larger clone is one base away. The genes are TRBV2 and TRBJ2-1; D is unresolved. V lost 4 bases, J lost 5 bases, and 21 bases lay in between. CDR1 is SNHLY, CDR2 FYNNEI, per germline. This CDR3 spans 17 amino acids. This chain's CDR3 is CASSGPTPLWSDNEQFF. CDR3 DNA: TGTGCCAGCAGTGGCCCGACTCCCCTGTGGTCCGACAATGAGCAGTTCTTC.

This clonotype was seen a few times. The genes are TRBV15 and TRBJ2-3, with 11 bases aligning to TRBD2. CDR1 and CDR2 (germline): LNHNV, YYDKDF (reference sequence). Trimming at V came to 1 base and at J to 4 bases, leaving 1 base not matched to a gene. CDR3 size: 15 residues. The CDR3 here is CATSRGLAGSDTQYF. The CDR3 nucleotides read TGTGCCACCAGCAGAGGACTAGCGGGATCAGATACGCAGTATTTT.

This clonotype has only a few counts. The J gene is TRBJ2-7, the V gene TRBV20-1; 8 bases line up with TRBD1. The CDR3 has 14 amino acids. Germline V gene sequence: CDR1 DFQATT, CDR2 SNEGSKA (reference sequence). V lost 6 bases and J lost 3; bases outside the gene matches: 10. For the CDR3, the DNA is TGCAGTGCCGATTGGACAGGGAGAAACTACGAGCAGTACTTC. Amino acids: CSADWTGRNYEQYF.

In its sample, this clonotype was seen many times. CDR3 amino acids: CASSSPRLATDTQYF. The DNA for the CDR3 is TGTGCCAGCAGCTCCCCCCGACTAGCCACAGATACGCAGTATTTT. The chain is built from TRBV11-2 and TRBJ2-3; 7 nucleotides align to TRBD2. Germline V gene lookup returns CDR1 SGHAT and CDR2 FQNNGV. This CDR3 spans 15 amino acids. The J segment lost 2 bases and the V segment lost 4 bases, leaving 6 bases of the junction unmatched.

V usage is TRBV20-1 and J usage is TRBJ1-1; D is ambiguous. V lost 5 bases, J lost 6 bases, and 10 bases lay in between. From germline, CDR1 is DFQATT and CDR2 SNEGSKA (reference sequence). There are 11 residues in the CDR3. The CDR3 protein is CSALGLPEAFF. The CDR3, as DNA: TGCAGTGCTTTGGGGTTGCCTGAAGCTTTCTTT.

This chain joins TRBV6-5 and TRBJ1-2, with D uncertain. In germline, CDR1 is MNHEY, CDR2 SVGAGI. This CDR3 has 14 amino acids. V lost 0 bases, J lost 0 bases, and 5 bases lay in between. CDR3 sequence reads: CASSYSQSNYGYTF. CDR3 bases: TGTGCCAGCAGTTACTCCCAGTCTAACTATGGCTACACCTTC.

This clonotype was detected a few times. This chain links TRBV27 with TRBJ1-1; D is undetermined. The V gene lost 2 bases and the J gene lost 8 bases, with 12 bases spanning the gap. The germline gives CDR1 MNHEY, CDR2 SMNVEV (reference sequence). This CDR3 has 13 residues. As DNA, the CDR3 is TGTGCCAGCAGTTTAGAGGCCGGATCGGAAGCTTTCTTT. Its translation: CASSLEAGSEAFF.